A selection of T cell receptor beta chains follows, all from one sample in a study of cytomegalovirus exposure and HLA in healthy donors. TCRdb's table, derived via immunoSEQ multiplex PCR, lists solely in-frame clones and lacks some. The table records around 260,000 clones, around 91% of them present only once. Sequencing input: PBMCs. The receptors were sampled from a woman aged 30 to 39 in good health and CMV-seronegative. CDR3s include the opening cysteine and the closing phenylalanine or tryptophan. D genes are given only for firm matches. Not every row has a clone size; where given, it reads once, few, many or a size class.

>TRBV28|-|-|TRBJ2-2
TGTGCCAGCAGTCCCGGGACACCTAACACCGGGGAGCTGTTTTTT
CASSPGTPNTGELFF
>TRBV5-1|TRBD2|-|TRBJ2-1
TGCGCCAGCAGCTTGTTCGCTAGCGGAAAGAATGAGCAGTTCTTC
CASSLFASGKNEQFF
>TRBV28|TRBD1|-|TRBJ1-4
TGTGCCAGCAGTCTTATATGGGGGGACAGTGGGGCCGATAATGAAAAACTGTTTTTT
CASSLIWGDSGADNEKLFF
>TRBV19|TRBD2|-|TRBJ2-2
TGTGCCAGTCGCCCTACTAGCGGGACCCCCGGGGAGCTGTTTTTT
CASRPTSGTPGELFF
>TRBV10-2|TRBD1|-|TRBJ2-7
TGCGCCAGCATCGAGGGGACAGGGGCGACCTACGAGCAGTACTTC
CASIEGTGATYEQYF
>TRBV10-3|-|-|TRBJ2-5
TGTGCCATCAGCCAACAGGCGAGGACCCAGTACTTC
CAISQQARTQYF
>TRBV11-3|-|-|TRBJ2-2
TGTGCCAGCAGCGCGGACAGCCCCTTCGGGGAGCTGTTTTTT
CASSADSPFGELFF
>TRBV9|TRBD2|-|TRBJ2-1
TGTGCCAGCAGCGTAGATAGCGGGGTTTACAATGAGCAGTTCTTC
CASSVDSGVYNEQFF
>TRBV6-6|-|medium-sized|TRBJ1-1
TGTGCCAGTTCAAGCTCCGGGGAGGGCACTGAAGCTTTCTTT
CASSSSGEGTEAFF
>TRBV27|-|-|TRBJ2-1
TGTGCCAGCAGCCTCTCGGGGGACAATGAGCAGTTCTTC
CASSLSGDNEQFF
>TRBV19|-|-|TRBJ2-7
TGTGCCAGTAGTATTAATGGACTCTCCTACGAGCAGTACTTC
CASSINGLSYEQYF
>TRBV28|TRBD1|-|TRBJ1-2
TGTGCCAGCAGCCACGCCGACAGGGACCGCTATGGCTACACCTTC
CASSHADRDRYGYTF
>TRBV28|TRBD1|-|TRBJ1-2
TGTGCCAGCGGACCCGACAGGGGCTATGGCTACACCTTC
CASGPDRGYGYTF
>TRBV5-6|-|once|TRBJ2-5
TGTGCCAGCAGCGCCCTTATGTTGTACCAAGAGACCCAGTACTTC
CASSALMLYQETQYF
>TRBV27|TRBD2|-|TRBJ2-3
TGTGCCAGCAGTTTATTGGGGGGGTACACAGATACGCAGTATTTT
CASSLLGGYTDTQYF
>TRBV30|TRBD1|-|TRBJ2-7
TGTGCCTGGAACGGACAGGGGAGGGGCGAGCAGTACTTC
CAWNGQGRGEQYF
>TRBV11-2|TRBD2|once|TRBJ2-7
TGTGCCAGCAGCTTAGACCCACTAGCGCCGAGCTCCTACGAGCAGTACTTC
CASSLDPLAPSSYEQYF
>TRBV9|-|few|TRBJ2-7
TGTGCCAGCAGCCAGGGACCCTTCTCCTACGAGCAGTACTTC
CASSQGPFSYEQYF
>TRBV28|TRBD2|-|TRBJ2-3
TGTGCCAGCAGTTTAGCGGGAGCAAGCCTGGGGGATACGCAGTATTTT
CASSLAGASLGDTQYF
>TRBV19|TRBD1|-|TRBJ1-2
TGTGCCAGTAGTATTGAGGGGGCATACTACACCTTC
CASSIEGAYYTF
>TRBV9|-|once|TRBJ2-3
TGTGCCAGCAGCGTAGGGGCAAGAGGAGGGGAAGATACGCAGTATTTT
CASSVGARGGEDTQYF
>TRBV6-5|TRBD1|-|TRBJ2-2
TGTGCCAGCAGTTCACAGGGGACGACCGGGGAGCTGTTTTTT
CASSSQGTTGELFF
>TRBV4-1|TRBD2|once|TRBJ2-7
TGCGCCAGCAGCCAATTTTTGGGCGGGAGCTCCTACGAGCAGTACTTC
CASSQFLGGSSYEQYF
>TRBV4-1|-|-|TRBJ2-5
TGCGCCAGCAGCCAAGTAGAAACCTCGGAGACCCAGTACTTC
CASSQVETSETQYF
>TRBV19|-|-|TRBJ2-5
TGTGCCAGTAGTATGGGTGGCGGGTCCGGGACCCAGTACTTC
CASSMGGGSGTQYF
>TRBV9|-|-|TRBJ2-1
TGTGCCAGCAGCCCCCGGGACGTAGCCTACAATGAGCAGTTCTTC
CASSPRDVAYNEQFF
>TRBV5-4|-|-|TRBJ2-3
TGTGCCAGCAGCGTTATGGGGGTGAGCACAGATACGCAGTATTTT
CASSVMGVSTDTQYF
>TRBV28|TRBD2|once|TRBJ2-1
TGTGCCAGCAGTTCCCGACTAGCCGGGGAGCAGTTCTTC
CASSSRLAGEQFF
>TRBV7-2|TRBD2|-|TRBJ2-3
TGTGCCAGCAGCTTAGCGACTAGCGGGAATACGCAGTATTTT
CASSLATSGNTQYF
>TRBV6-1|TRBD1|-|TRBJ2-3
TGTGCCAGCAGTGTGGACAGGGGGCCAGATACGCAGTATTTT
CASSVDRGPDTQYF
>TRBV28|TRBD2|once|TRBJ2-5
TGTGCCAGCAGGCTAGCGGGAGGATCATGGGAGACCCAGTACTTC
CASRLAGGSWETQYF
>TRBV6-5|-|-|TRBJ2-1
TGTGCCAGCAGTTACGGGGGGTCGGATGAGCAGTTCTTC
CASSYGGSDEQFF
>TRBV4-2|-|-|TRBJ2-3
TGTGCCAGCAGCCAAGGGACAGACACAGATACGCAGTATTTT
CASSQGTDTDTQYF
>TRBV4-1|TRBD1|-|TRBJ2-7
TGCGCCAGCAGCCAAGTAAACCAGGGGGTCCACGAGCAGTACTTC
CASSQVNQGVHEQYF
>TRBV9|TRBD2|-|TRBJ2-3
TGTGCCAGCAGCGTAGGGGGCGGGAGGGCCACAGATACGCAGTATTTT
CASSVGGGRATDTQYF
>TRBV6-5|-|-|TRBJ2-2
TGTGCCAGCAGTTACGGGGACGGCGGGGAGCTGTTTTTT
CASSYGDGGELFF
>TRBV7-2|TRBD2|-|TRBJ2-5
TGTGCCAGCAGCTTAGCTTGGCGGGGGACGGGGGGGACCCAGTACTTC
CASSLAWRGTGGTQYF
>TRBV5-6|-|-|TRBJ2-3
TGTGCCAGCAGCTTGGATGGCACCCCAGATACGCAGTATTTT
CASSLDGTPDTQYF
>TRBV7-9|-|-|TRBJ2-7
TGTGCCAGCAGCCCAGGCGGGCAGTCCTACGAGCAGTACTTC
CASSPGGQSYEQYF
>TRBV25-1|-|-|TRBJ1-5
TGTGCCAGCAGTGACAATTTAGGGTCGAGCAATCAGCCCCAGCATTTT
CASSDNLGSSNQPQHF
>TRBV6-5|TRBD2|-|TRBJ2-1
TGTGCCAGCAGTTACGGGGTCGGGAGGGCTGAGCAGTTCTTC
CASSYGVGRAEQFF
>TRBV5-1|-|-|TRBJ1-1
TGCGCCAGCAGCCTGACACCCGGGGGGATGGCTTTCTTT
CASSLTPGGMAFF
>TRBV27|-|-|TRBJ2-1
TGTGCCAGCAGTTTATCGGCCAATGAGCAGTTCTTC
CASSLSANEQFF
>TRBV4-1|-|-|TRBJ2-1
TGCGCCAGCAGCCTAGCGGACCACTCCTACAATGAGCAGTTCTTC
CASSLADHSYNEQFF
>TRBV28|TRBD1|-|TRBJ2-2
TGTGCCAGCAGTTTATTGGGACAGGCGAACACCGGGGAGCTGTTTTTT
CASSLLGQANTGELFF
>TRBV27|-|-|TRBJ1-5
TGTGCCAGCAGTTCTCAGGGGCCTCAACGGGATCAGCCCCAGCATTTT
CASSSQGPQRDQPQHF
>TRBV5-4|-|-|TRBJ1-4
TGTGCCAGCAGCTTGGGATTGGGAGGAGGGGAAAAACTGTTTTTT
CASSLGLGGGEKLFF
>TRBV27|-|-|TRBJ1-5
TGTGCCAGCAGTTTAGACGGTTTCAATCAGCCCCAGCATTTT
CASSLDGFNQPQHF
>TRBV30|TRBD1|-|TRBJ2-7
TGTGCCTGGAGTCAATACAGGGGATCCTACGAGCAGTACTTC
CAWSQYRGSYEQYF
>TRBV29-1|TRBD1|-|TRBJ2-6
TGCAGCGCCAGAGGGGGACAGTCGGACGTCCTGACTTTC
CSARGGQSDVLTF
>TRBV6-5|-|once|TRBJ1-5
TGTGCCAGCGCCAGGAGAGGGGTTGGCAATCAGCCCCAGCATTTT
CASARRGVGNQPQHF